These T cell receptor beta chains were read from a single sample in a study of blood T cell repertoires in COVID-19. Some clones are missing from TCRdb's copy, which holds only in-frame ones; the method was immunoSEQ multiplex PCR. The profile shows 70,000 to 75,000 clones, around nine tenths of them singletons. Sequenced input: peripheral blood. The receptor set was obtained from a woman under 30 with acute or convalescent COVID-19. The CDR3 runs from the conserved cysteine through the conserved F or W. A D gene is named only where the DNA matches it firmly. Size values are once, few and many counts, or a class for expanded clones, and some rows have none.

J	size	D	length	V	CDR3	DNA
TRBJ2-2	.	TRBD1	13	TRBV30	CAWKYRGTGELFF	TGTGCCTGGAAGTACAGGGGAACCGGGGAGCTGTTTTTT
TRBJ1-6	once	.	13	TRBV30	CAWSVQGNSPLHF	TGTGCCTGGAGTGTACAGGGAAATTCACCCCTCCACTTT
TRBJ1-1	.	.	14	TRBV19	CASSPPGVHTEAFF	TGTGCCAGTAGTCCTCCGGGGGTTCACACTGAAGCTTTCTTT
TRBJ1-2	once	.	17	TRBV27	CASSLIGGAQANYGYTF	TGTGCCAGCAGTCTCATCGGCGGGGCACAAGCTAACTATGGCTACACCTTC
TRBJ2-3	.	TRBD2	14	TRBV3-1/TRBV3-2	CASSPSPSGDTQYF	TGTGCCAGCAGCCCCTCTCCTAGCGGGGATACGCAGTATTTT
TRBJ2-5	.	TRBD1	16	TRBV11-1	CASSSEHRGNQETQYF	TGTGCCAGCAGCTCGGAACACAGGGGAAACCAAGAGACCCAGTACTTC
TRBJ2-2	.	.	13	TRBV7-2	CASSASGNGELFF	TGTGCCAGCAGCGCAAGCGGTAATGGGGAGCTGTTTTTT
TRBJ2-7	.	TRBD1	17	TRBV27	CASRLRLGTGPSYEQYF	TGTGCCAGCAGGCTACGCCTAGGGACAGGGCCTAGCTACGAGCAGTACTTC
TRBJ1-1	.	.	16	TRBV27	CASSLEGPQGAAEAFF	TGTGCCAGCAGTTTGGAAGGTCCACAGGGAGCGGCTGAAGCTTTCTTT
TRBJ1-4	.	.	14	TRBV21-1	CASSKATGNEKLFF	TGTGCCAGCAGCAAAGCCACAGGGAATGAAAAACTGTTTTTT
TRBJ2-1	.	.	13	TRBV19	CASSIDSYNEQFF	TGTGCCAGTAGTATTGACAGTTACAATGAGCAGTTCTTC
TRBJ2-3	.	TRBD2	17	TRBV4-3	CASSHGSLAASTDTQYF	TGCGCCAGCAGCCACGGCTCTCTAGCGGCCAGCACAGATACGCAGTATTTT
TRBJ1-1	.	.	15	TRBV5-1	CASSYNLGGNTEAFF	TGCGCCAGCAGCTATAATTTGGGAGGGAACACTGAAGCTTTCTTT
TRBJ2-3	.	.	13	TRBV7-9	CASSLGATDTQYF	TGTGCCAGCAGCTTAGGAGCCACAGATACGCAGTATTTT
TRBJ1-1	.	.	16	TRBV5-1	CASSGGEGRPNTEAFF	TGCGCCAGCAGCGGCGGGGAGGGCAGACCTAACACTGAAGCTTTCTTT
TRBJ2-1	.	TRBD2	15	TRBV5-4	CASSRTSGGINEQFF	TGTGCCAGCAGCCGCACTAGCGGGGGGATAAATGAGCAGTTCTTC
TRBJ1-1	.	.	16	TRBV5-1	CASSLTVGQLNTEAFF	TGCGCCAGCAGCTTGACGGTTGGACAGCTGAACACTGAAGCTTTCTTT
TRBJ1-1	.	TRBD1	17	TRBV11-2	CASSPITQGAENTEAFF	TGTGCCAGCAGCCCCATCACACAGGGGGCGGAGAACACTGAAGCTTTCTTT
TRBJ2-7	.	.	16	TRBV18	CASSPQRQTSSYEQYF	TGTGCCAGCTCACCGCAAAGACAGACAAGCTCCTACGAGCAGTACTTC
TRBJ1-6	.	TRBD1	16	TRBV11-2	CASSTYRGSYNSPLHF	TGTGCCAGCAGCACATACAGGGGCTCCTATAATTCACCCCTCCACTTT
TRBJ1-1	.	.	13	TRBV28	CASSTRPDTEAFF	TGTGCCAGTTCCACCCGCCCGGACACTGAAGCTTTCTTT
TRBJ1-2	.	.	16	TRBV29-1	CSVQEVQKLKNYGYTF	TGCAGCGTGCAGGAGGTACAGAAGCTTAAGAACTATGGCTACACCTTC
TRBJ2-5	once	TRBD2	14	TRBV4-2	CASSQDTSGGTQYF	TGTGCCAGCAGCCAAGATACTAGCGGGGGGACCCAGTACTTC
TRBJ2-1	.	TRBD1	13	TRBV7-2	CASRDRQGFEQFF	TGTGCCAGCAGGGACAGACAGGGGTTTGAGCAGTTCTTC
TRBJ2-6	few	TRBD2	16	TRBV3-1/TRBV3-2	CASSQGSGYGANVLTF	TGTGCCAGCAGCCAAGGTAGCGGGTATGGGGCCAACGTCCTGACTTTC
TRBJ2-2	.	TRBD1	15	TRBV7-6	CASSLGQGITGELFF	TGTGCCAGCAGCCTCGGACAGGGGATCACCGGGGAGCTGTTTTTT
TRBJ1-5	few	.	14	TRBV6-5	CASRRLDSNQPQHF	TGTGCCAGCAGAAGACTGGATAGCAATCAGCCCCAGCATTTT